Shown below are 16 T cell receptor beta chains from a single sample sequenced in a study of blood T cell repertoires in COVID-19. Here immunoSEQ multiplex PCR was the method, and the copy in TCRdb shows in-frame clones only, minus some. Counted here are approximately 290,000 clones, approximately 85% occurring once; the ten biggest clones make up 3.5% to 4.5%. The source material was PBMCs or T cells enriched from blood (not recorded which). The origin of the receptors is a woman in her 30s who had recovered from COVID-19.

This clone was observed a few times. The CDR3 spells CASSTGGWYGYTF. CDR3 coding DNA: TGTGCCAGCAGTACAGGGGGCTGGTATGGCTACACCTTC. The rearrangement uses TRBV7-2 and TRBJ1-2; 9 bases fit TRBD1. J lost 5 bases, V lost 6 bases, and 4 bases had no gene match. The CDR3 is made up of 13 amino acids. Germline V CDR1 and CDR2: SGHTA, FQGNSA.

The genes are TRBV7-2 and TRBJ1-1, with D perhaps TRBD1 (6 bases). The germline gives CDR1 SGHTA, CDR2 FQGNSA. The CDR3 length is 15 residues. Trimming removed 1 base from V and 5 bases from J, with 14 bases in between. CDR3 DNA sequence: TGTGCCAGCAGCTTAGTTCCCACAGGGTTGACTGAAGCTTTCTTT. Protein sequence: CASSLVPTGLTEAFF. Full variable domain (missing parts from reference TRBV7-2 and TRBJ1-1): GAGVSQSPSNKVTEKGKDVELRCDPISGHTALYWYRQSLGQGLEFLIYFQGNSAPDKSGLPSDRFSAERTGGSVSTLTIQRTQQEDSAVYLCASSLVPTGLTEAFFGQGTRLTVV.

The V call is TRBV27, the J call TRBJ2-5, with D perhaps matching TRBD2 (5 bases). Deletions cut 2 bases from V and 5 bases from J, with 12 bases between. This CDR3 has 14 residues. CDR1 and CDR2 from the germline V gene are MNHEY and SMNVEV (reference sequence). The CDR3 nucleotides are TGTGCCAGCAGTTTAAGTACTAGTTCGGAGACCCAGTACTTC. Residues: CASSLSTSSETQYF.

The rearrangement links TRBV20-1 to TRBJ2-7; 7 positions agree with TRBD2. CDR3 size: 13 residues. Germline V gene sequence: CDR1 DFQATT, CDR2 SNEGSKA (reference sequence). V shed 6 bases and J 2 bases; nucleotides not matched to a gene: 7. The CDR3 DNA follows: TGCAGTGCAAGTTCCGCGGGGGCCTACGAGCAGTACTTC. It translates to CSASSAGAYEQYF.

As to this clone: The same CDR3 also results from other DNA sequences found in this sample. The V call is TRBV5-5, the J call TRBJ1-2; no clear D gene. Deletions cut 0 bases from V and 2 bases from J, with 11 bases between. The length of the CDR3 is 15 residues. The V gene's germline CDR1 is SGHKS and CDR2 YYEKEE (reference sequence). DNA of the CDR3: TGTGCCAGCAGCTTGGGTGGCAGTACCAACTATGGCTACACCTTC. Protein sequence: CASSLGGSTNYGYTF.

The V and J genes are TRBV7-6 and TRBJ1-2; 7 bases line up with TRBD1. This CDR3 has 13 residues. V lost 5 bases and J lost 7; bases outside the gene matches: 7. CDR1 SGHVS and CDR2 FNYEAQ come from the germline V gene. The CDR3 sequence is CASSTGQPGGYTF. CDR3 DNA sequence: TGTGCCAGCAGCACGGGACAGCCGGGTGGCTACACCTTC. The complete variable domain, with remaining parts taken from reference TRBV7-6 and TRBJ1-2, reads GAGVSQSPRYKVTKRGQDVALRCDPISGHVSLYWYRQALGQGPEFLTYFNYEAQQDKSGLPNDRFSAERPEGSISTLTIQRTEQRDSAMYRCASSTGQPGGYTFGSGTRLTVV.

V is TRBV11-2 and J is TRBJ2-1; D gene ambiguous. The CDR3 spans 11 residues. CDR1 is SGHAT and CDR2 is FQNNGV in the germline V gene. Deletions cut 3 bases from V and 10 bases from J, with 7 bases between. The DNA of the CDR3 is TGTGCCAGCAGCTTCCTCAGGGAGCAGTTCTTC. Its translation is CASSFLREQFF. Supplemented by reference TRBV11-2 and TRBJ2-1, the full variable domain reads EAGVAQSPRYKIIEKRQSVAFWCNPISGHATLYWYQQILGQGPKLLIQFQNNGVVDDSQLPKDRFSAERLKGVDSTLKIQPAKLEDSAVYLCASSFLREQFFGPGTRLTVL.

The V and J genes are TRBV7-9 and TRBJ1-1; D is perhaps TRBD1 (6 bases). Germline V lookup: CDR1 SEHNR, CDR2 FQNEAQ (reference sequence). The ends were cut back, 5 bases at V and 5 bases at J, with 15 bases in the middle. The CDR3 totals 14 residues. CDR3 sequence: CASSELKRGTEAFF. The CDR3 DNA reads TGTGCCAGCAGCGAGTTGAAAAGGGGGACTGAAGCTTTCTTT.

The V call is TRBV5-1, the J call TRBJ1-3, with 8 positions matching TRBD1. In germline, CDR1 is SGHRS, CDR2 YFSETQ. This CDR3 region has 15 residues. The J segment lost 2 bases and the V segment lost 0 bases, leaving 1 base of the junction unmatched. Here the CDR3 DNA reads TGCGCCAGCAGCTTGGACAGGGGGACTGGAAACACCATATATTTT. Translation: CASSLDRGTGNTIYF.

V gene TRBV7-9 combines with J gene TRBJ1-2; TRBD1 agrees at 8 bases. The CDR3 runs to 15 residues. Trimming took 5 bases from V and 4 from J; bases not matched to a gene: 9. The V gene's germline CDR1 is SEHNR and CDR2 FQNEAQ (reference sequence). The CDR3: CASSGKDRAGYGYTF. The DNA of the CDR3 is TGTGCCAGCAGCGGCAAGGACAGGGCCGGCTATGGCTACACCTTC.

Comments on this clone: The junction shows a germline mismatch at one end, possibly a read error. The chain recombines TRBV28 with TRBJ2-2, with TRBD1 as a possible D gene (6 bases). CDR1 and CDR2 from the germline V gene are MDHEN and SYDVKM. The CDR3 has 10 amino acids. CDR3 loop: CASSKGVLFF. CDR3 in DNA: TGTGCCAGCAGTAAGGGGGTGCTGTTTTTT.

The rearrangement uses TRBV13 and TRBJ1-6; 8 bases map to TRBD1. The germline gives CDR1 PRHDT, CDR2 FYEKMQ (reference sequence). The length of the CDR3 is 14 residues. The trim removed 3 bases at V and 9 bases at J, leaving 4 bases unmatched. In DNA form, the CDR3 reads TGTGCCAGCAGCTTCCAGGGGGCAGGTTCACCCCTCCACTTT. Protein: CASSFQGAGSPLHF. The whole variable domain, filled in from reference TRBV13 and TRBJ1-6, reads AAGVIQSPRHLIKEKRETATLKCYPIPRHDTVYWYQQGPGQDPQFLISFYEKMQSDKGSIPDRFSAQQFSDYHSELNMSSLELGDSALYFCASSFQGAGSPLHFGNGTRLTVT.

This clone was picked up one time. This chain joins TRBV6-6 and TRBJ1-2; 11 positions match TRBD1. The CDR3 length is 16 residues. The J segment lost 3 bases and the V segment lost 10 bases, leaving 13 bases of the junction unmatched. CDR1 MNHNY and CDR2 SVGAGI come from the germline V gene (reference sequence). The CDR3 sequence: CATFDLWGQGDYGYTF. The CDR3 DNA follows: TGTGCCACCTTCGATTTGTGGGGACAGGGGGACTATGGCTACACCTTC.

The rearrangement links TRBV11-2 to TRBJ1-4; D possibly corresponds to TRBD1 (5 bases). The CDR3 is made up of 14 amino acids. With 0 bases removed from V and 10 bases from J, the gap between germline ends came to 12 bases. Germline CDR1 is SGHAT and CDR2 is FQNNGV. CDR3 in DNA: TGTGCCAGCAGCTTAGACAGGGCGTCCGGAAAACTGTTTTTT. Translation gives CASSLDRASGKLFF.

The chain recombines TRBV20-1 with TRBJ2-2, with D perhaps TRBD1 (5 bases). Germline lookup yields CDR1 DFQATT and CDR2 SNEGSKA (reference sequence). The ends were cut back, 3 bases at V and 6 bases at J, with 11 bases in the middle. The CDR3 runs 13 residues. DNA of the CDR3: TGCAGTGCTAGTCTCCAGGGTCCCGGGGAGCTGTTTTTT. Amino acid sequence: CSASLQGPGELFF.

The V call is TRBV20-1, the J call TRBJ2-3; 10 nucleotides align to TRBD2. V trimming: 3 bases; J trimming: 3 bases; junction bases outside the gene matches: 15. Germline V gene lookup returns CDR1 DFQATT and CDR2 SNEGSKA (reference sequence). This CDR3 comprises 18 residues. The CDR3 reads CSASSSGGAAKETDTQYF. CDR3 nucleotide sequence: TGCAGTGCTAGTAGCAGCGGGGGGGCCGCAAAAGAAACAGATACGCAGTATTTT.